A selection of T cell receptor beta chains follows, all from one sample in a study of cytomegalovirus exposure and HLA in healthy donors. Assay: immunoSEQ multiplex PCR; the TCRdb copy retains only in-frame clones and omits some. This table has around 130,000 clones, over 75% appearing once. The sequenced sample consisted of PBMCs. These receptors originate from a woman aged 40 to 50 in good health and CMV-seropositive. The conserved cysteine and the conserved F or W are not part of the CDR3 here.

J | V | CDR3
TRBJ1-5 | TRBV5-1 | ASSLDSYSNQPQH
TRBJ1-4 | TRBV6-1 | ASSAQQGGTSTNEKLF
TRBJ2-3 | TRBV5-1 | ASSLGGFPDTQY
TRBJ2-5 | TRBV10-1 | ASSDQPTAGQETQY
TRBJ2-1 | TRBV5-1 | ASSFTRTSGRVYNEQF
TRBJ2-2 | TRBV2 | ASRAQGAGVGGELF
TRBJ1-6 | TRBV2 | ASREGEGKALH
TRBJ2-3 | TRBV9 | ASSVAAGLLTDTQY
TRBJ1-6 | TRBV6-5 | ASSYGGAHNSPLH
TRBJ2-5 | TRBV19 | ASSATSVTETQY
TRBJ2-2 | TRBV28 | ASRTRTGPTGELF
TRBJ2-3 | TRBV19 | ASKPSGSSLPPDTQY
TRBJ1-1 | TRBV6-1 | ASRRDRNTEAF